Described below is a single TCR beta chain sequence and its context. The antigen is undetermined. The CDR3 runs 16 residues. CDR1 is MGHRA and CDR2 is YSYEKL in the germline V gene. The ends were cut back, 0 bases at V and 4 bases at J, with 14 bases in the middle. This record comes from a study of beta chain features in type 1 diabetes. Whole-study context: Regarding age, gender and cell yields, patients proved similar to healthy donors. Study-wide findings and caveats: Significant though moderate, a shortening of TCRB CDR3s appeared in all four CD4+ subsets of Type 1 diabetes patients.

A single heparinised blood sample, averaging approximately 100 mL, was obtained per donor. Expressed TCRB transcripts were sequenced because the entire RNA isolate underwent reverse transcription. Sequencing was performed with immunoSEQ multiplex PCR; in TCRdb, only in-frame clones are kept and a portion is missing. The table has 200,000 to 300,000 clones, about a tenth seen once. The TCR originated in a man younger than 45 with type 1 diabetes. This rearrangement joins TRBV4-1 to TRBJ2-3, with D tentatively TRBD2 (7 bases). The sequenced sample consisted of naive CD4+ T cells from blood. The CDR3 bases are TGCGCCAGCAGCCAAGATGGCGGGGGCAGGTCAGATACGCAGTATTTT. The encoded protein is CASSQDGGGRSDTQYF.